The present entry profiles one TCR beta chain with its context. This sample was included in a study of blood T cell repertoires in COVID-19. Study at large: Specimens from acute and convalescent COVID-19 originated in the United States, Italy and Spain. In each case, the material was cDNA or gDNA derived from T cells, B-cell-depleted T cells, or PBMCs.

Per the original methods: By means of reference gene primer amplification, nucleated cell counts were estimated. The protocol was immunoSEQ multiplex PCR, while the TCRdb copy is restricted to in-frame clones and leaves out a portion. The DNA was the basis for D and trimming; V, J and clone size are from that table. The sample includes about 34,000 clones, 75% to 80% of them seen just once. This TCR was sampled from a human donor in a cohort sampled during active COVID-19. The sequenced sample consisted of peripheral blood.

For the CDR3, the DNA is TGTGCCAGCAGCGATCGGACAGGGACTTATTCTGGAAACACCATATATTTT. It is translated as CASSDRTGTYSGNTIYF. The V call is TRBV9, the J call TRBJ1-3; 8 positions match TRBD1. Per germline, CDR1 SGDLS and CDR2 YYNGEE. The V gene end was trimmed by 3 bases and the J gene end by 1 base; junction bases not matched to a gene: 9. The CDR3 has 17 amino acids.